Shown below are 14 T cell receptor beta chains from a single sample sequenced in a study of blood T cell repertoires in COVID-19. Repertoires were generated with immunoSEQ multiplex PCR, while TCRdb's copy carries only in-frame clones and drops some. The sample shows approximately 280,000 clones, approximately 91% of them seen only once. Specimen: peripheral blood. Receptors were obtained from a man in his forties or fifties with acute or convalescent COVID-19.

This clone has only a few counts. The chain carries TRBV6-5 and TRBJ1-5; D call uncertain. Trimming left V 6 bases short and J 2 bases short, with 11 bases between. Looked up from germline, CDR1 is MNHEY and CDR2 is SVGAGI. This CDR3 contains 14 residues. DNA of the CDR3: TGTGCCAGCAGGAGAGGGTTTGGCAATCAGCCCCAGCATTTT. As protein: CASRRGFGNQPQHF.

The rearrangement links TRBV6-5 to TRBJ2-4, with D tentatively TRBD2 (6 bases). There are 13 residues in the CDR3. Germline V gives CDR1 MNHEY, CDR2 SVGAGI. Trimming took 5 bases from V and 8 from J, leaving 13 bases between them. The CDR3 DNA reads TGTGCCAGCAGTCCGGAGGGTTGGGACATTCAGTACTTC. Its translation is CASSPEGWDIQYF.

V gene TRBV9 combines with J gene TRBJ2-1; TRBD2 is a possible D gene (6 bases). Trimming shortened V by 0 bases and J by 8 bases, and 12 bases separated the two germline ends. This CDR3 contains 14 residues. The V gene's germline CDR1 is SGDLS and CDR2 YYNGEE. This CDR3 reads CASSVVSSEHEQFF. The CDR3 DNA follows: TGTGCCAGCAGCGTAGTTTCTAGCGAGCATGAGCAGTTCTTC.

The genes are TRBV25-1 and TRBJ2-3; D is perhaps TRBD2 (5 bases). With 1 base removed from V and 6 bases from J, the gap between germline ends came to 14 bases. The CDR3 runs to 15 residues. Germline V gene sequence: CDR1 MGHDK, CDR2 SYGVNS. The CDR3 loop reads CASSESGTAKDTQYF. In nucleotides, the CDR3 is TGTGCCAGCAGTGAATCGGGAACTGCCAAGGATACGCAGTATTTT.

The chain uses TRBV18 and TRBJ2-7, with TRBD1 identical over 8 bases. This CDR3 has 18 amino acids. Germline V gene sequence: CDR1 KGHSH, CDR2 LQKENI. J was trimmed by 6 bases and V by 2 bases; bases with no gene match: 18. As DNA, the CDR3 is TGTGCCAGCTCACCAGGGGTCTCAGGGGGCGCGGTAAACCGCGAGCAGTACTTC. Protein product: CASSPGVSGGAVNREQYF.

The chain employs TRBV30 and TRBJ1-1; D gene unclear. V was clipped by 0 bases and J by 1 base, with 6 bases between them. Germline lookup yields CDR1 GTSNPN and CDR2 SVGIG (reference sequence). This CDR3 spans 13 amino acids. For the CDR3, the DNA is TGTGCCTGGAGTGTACAGCAGAACACTGAAGCTTTCTTT. Amino acid sequence: CAWSVQQNTEAFF. The whole variable domain, remainder taken from reference TRBV30 and TRBJ1-1, is SQTIHQWPATLVQPVGSPLSLECTVEGTSNPNLYWYRQAAGRGLQLLFYSVGIGQISSEVPQNLSASRPQDRQFILSSKKLLLSDSGFYLCAWSVQQNTEAFFGQGTRLTVV.

This clone was detected a few times. The chain carries TRBV2 and TRBJ1-2, with TRBD1 matching 8 bases. CDR1 is SNHLY and CDR2 is FYNNEI in the germline V gene. The CDR3 length is 16 residues. V lost 2 bases and J lost 6; bases outside the gene matches: 11. Written as DNA, the CDR3 is TGTGCCAGCAGTGAACCCTCAACGACAGGGGTGGATGGCTACACCTTC. This translates into CASSEPSTTGVDGYTF.

The V and J genes are TRBV11-2 and TRBJ1-3; maybe TRBD1 (6 bases). Germline V CDR1 and CDR2: SGHAT, FQNNGV. The length of the CDR3 is 15 residues. The V end lost 5 bases, the J end lost 0 bases, and 11 bases lay between the germline ends. The CDR3 bases are TGTGCCAGCAGCACTTGGACAGACTCTGGAAACACCATATATTTT. Its protein product is CASSTWTDSGNTIYF. The full variable domain, in which reference TRBV11-2 and TRBJ1-3 provide the parts outside the CDR3, is EAGVAQSPRYKIIEKRQSVAFWCNPISGHATLYWYQQILGQGPKLLIQFQNNGVVDDSQLPKDRFSAERLKGVDSTLKIQPAKLEDSAVYLCASSTWTDSGNTIYFGEGSWLTVV.

V usage is TRBV5-4 and J usage is TRBJ1-2; possibly TRBD1 for D (5 bases). This CDR3 has 13 residues. Trimming removed 4 bases from V and 5 bases from J, with 12 bases in between. The germline V gene has CDR1 SGHNT and CDR2 YYREEE (reference sequence). This chain's CDR3 is CASSGGTKYGYTF. CDR3 coding DNA: TGTGCCAGCAGCGGGGGGACCAAGTATGGCTACACCTTC. Using reference TRBV5-4 and TRBJ1-2 for the parts outside the CDR3, the full variable domain is ETGVTQSPTHLIKTRGQQVTLRCSSQSGHNTVSWYQQALGQGPQFIFQYYREEENGRGNFPPRFSGLQFPNYSSELNVNALELDDSALYLCASSGGTKYGYTFGSGTRLTVV.

Points on this clone: Other DNA variants within this sample encode the same CDR3. The chain joins TRBV3-1 (or the pseudogene TRBV3-2) to TRBJ1-1; a possible D gene is TRBD1 (6 bases). V lost 5 bases to trimming and J lost 5 bases, with 12 bases between them. Germline assignment: CDR1 LGHDT and CDR2 YNNKEL (reference sequence). The CDR3 consists of 13 residues. CDR3 residues: CASSEGGVTEAFF. DNA for the CDR3: TGTGCCAGCAGCGAAGGGGGGGTGACTGAAGCTTTCTTT.

V and J are TRBV19 and TRBJ1-2, with TRBD1 matching over 8 bases. Germline CDR1 is LNHDA and CDR2 is SQIVND (reference sequence). J was trimmed by 7 bases and V by 5 bases; bases with no gene match: 9. CDR3 length equals 14 residues. The CDR3 loop reads CASSVSGQGGGYTF. CDR3 nucleotides: TGTGCCAGTAGTGTTTCAGGACAGGGCGGTGGCTACACCTTC.

The chain combines TRBV19 with TRBJ2-1, with 9 bases identical to TRBD1. The CDR3 length is 14 residues. V shed 7 bases, J shed 7 bases, and the junction held 8 bases outside the gene matches. CDR1 and CDR2 (germline): LNHDA, SQIVND (reference sequence). This CDR3 is CASTTQGASNEQFF. CDR3 nucleotides: TGTGCCAGTACCACACAGGGGGCAAGTAATGAGCAGTTCTTC. Combining the CDR3 with reference TRBV19 and TRBJ2-1 gives the whole variable domain DGGITQSPKYLFRKEGQNVTLSCEQNLNHDAMYWYRQDPGQGLRLIYYSQIVNDFQKGDIAEGYSVSREKKESFPLTVTSAQKNPTAFYLCASTTQGASNEQFFGPGTRLTVL.

The V and J genes are TRBV6-5 and TRBJ1-4; 7 positions match TRBD1. Per germline, CDR1 MNHEY and CDR2 SVGAGI. This CDR3 is 16 amino acids long. Trimming at V came to 2 bases and at J to 5 bases, leaving 8 bases not matched to a gene. The CDR3 region is CASSYNRGALNEKLFF. DNA of the CDR3: TGTGCCAGCAGTTACAACAGGGGCGCACTAAATGAAAAACTGTTTTTT.

This chain joins TRBV7-9 and TRBJ2-2; 11 nucleotides align to TRBD2. The CDR3 spans 17 residues. Losses at the gene ends were 6 bases for V and 0 bases for J; bases not matched to a gene: 6. CDR1 and CDR2 (germline): SEHNR, FQNEAQ (reference sequence). CDR3 amino acids: CASSPLAGAPNTGELFF. Here the CDR3 DNA reads TGTGCCAGCAGTCCACTAGCGGGGGCTCCGAACACCGGGGAGCTGTTTTTT.